What follows are 9 T cell receptor beta chains derived from one specimen sequenced in a study of OX40 agonist ivuxolimab in advanced cancers. Clones were read by immunoSEQ multiplex PCR, and TCRdb kept only the in-frame ones, dropping some. The sample has 100,000 or so clones, 89% seen once. The material was CD4+ or CD8+ T cells sorted from blood, obtained in a trial of the OX40 agonist ivuxolimab. The source is an adult with an advanced solid tumor such as melanoma, head and neck, liver or kidney cancer.

The J gene is TRBJ2-7, the V gene TRBV18, with D perhaps TRBD1 (5 bases). CDR1 KGHSH and CDR2 LQKENI come from the germline V gene. The ends were cut back, 2 bases at V and 3 bases at J, with 14 bases in the middle. The CDR3 loop spans 15 amino acids. The CDR3, as DNA: TGTGCCAGCTCACCAACGCAGGGTTCAGGCTACGAGCAGTACTTC. Translating it yields CASSPTQGSGYEQYF.

J is TRBJ2-5 and V is TRBV2, with 7 positions matching TRBD2. The J segment lost 5 bases and the V segment lost 1 base, leaving 10 bases of the junction unmatched. Per the germline V gene, CDR1 is SNHLY and CDR2 is FYNNEI. This CDR3 comprises 16 residues. The CDR3 protein is CASSEDLAVVGETQYF. The CDR3 DNA reads as TGTGCCAGCAGTGAAGACCTAGCGGTAGTGGGGGAGACCCAGTACTTC.

The chain is built from TRBV5-1 and TRBJ2-7; D might be TRBD1 or TRBD2, each matching 6 bases. The germline V and J ends were trimmed by 6 bases and 2 bases, with 12 bases remaining between them. Germline V CDR1 and CDR2: SGHRS, YFSETQ. CDR3 length: 13 residues. The CDR3 loop is CASTGGNAYEQYF. As DNA, the CDR3 is TGCGCCAGCACCGGGGGCAACGCCTACGAGCAGTACTTC.

The J gene is TRBJ2-6, the V gene TRBV19; D call uncertain. V lost 1 base and J lost 4, with 2 bases in between. CDR3 length: 13 residues. Germline values: CDR1 LNHDA, CDR2 SQIVND (reference sequence). The CDR3 spells CASSIAGANVLTF. DNA of the CDR3: TGTGCCAGTAGTATAGCGGGGGCCAACGTCCTGACTTTC.

This clone was observed a single time. This CDR3 is CASSLSPLGTNEKLFF. The CDR3 nucleotides read TGCGCCAGCAGCTTGTCGCCGCTCGGAACTAATGAAAAACTGTTTTTT. This chain connects TRBV5-1 to TRBJ1-4; no definite D call. The V end lost 1 base, the J end lost 1 base, and 11 bases lay between the germline ends. In germline, CDR1 is SGHRS, CDR2 YFSETQ. The CDR3 is 16 residues long.

V gene TRBV7-3 combines with J gene TRBJ2-7; the D gene is possibly TRBD1 (5 bases). Germline CDR1 is SGHTA and CDR2 is FQGTGA. This CDR3 has 14 residues. V lost 0 bases, J lost 4 bases, and 10 bases lay in between. CDR3 residues: CASSLTSPGYEQYF. CDR3 nucleotides: TGTGCCAGCAGCTTAACTAGCCCAGGGTACGAGCAGTACTTC.

This clone was recorded once. This chain connects TRBV29-1 to TRBJ2-3; 8 bases are a match to TRBD1. The CDR3 is 13 amino acids. The germline V gene encodes CDR1 SQVTM and CDR2 ANQGSEA. V dropped 7 bases and J dropped 0; count of bases not matched to a gene: 3. This CDR3 reads CSARTGSTDTQYF. The CDR3 nucleotides read TGCAGCGCCCGGACAGGGAGCACAGATACGCAGTATTTT.

To note about this clone: A junction boundary mismatches the germline segment, possibly from a read error. The genes are TRBV25-1 and TRBJ1-1; weak D call: TRBD1 (5 bases). This CDR3 has 15 residues. From germline, CDR1 is MGHDK and CDR2 SYGVNS. The CDR3: CASSESGARNTEAFF. In DNA, the CDR3 is TGTGCCAGCAGCGAATCTGGGGCCAGAAACACTGAAGCTTTCTTT.

V and J are TRBV7-3 and TRBJ2-3; 10 bases align to TRBD2. This CDR3 is 15 amino acids long. Germline CDR1 reads SGHTA; CDR2 reads FQGTGA. With V trimmed by 4 bases and J by 1 base, 2 bases remained unmatched. The CDR3 DNA is TGTGCCAGCAGCTCCGGACTAGCGGGCACAGATACGCAGTATTTT. Translation gives CASSSGLAGTDTQYF.